Following are 28 T cell receptor beta chains from one sample sequenced in a study of blood T cell repertoires in COVID-19. Data came from immunoSEQ multiplex PCR; TCRdb stores just in-frame clones and leaves some out. This table holds a few hundred thousand clones, around four fifths found once. Sequencing used PBMCs or T cells enriched from blood (not recorded which). Receptors originate from a man aged 40-50 years who had recovered from COVID-19.

The chain is built from TRBV18 and TRBJ1-2, with 8 positions matching TRBD1. Per the germline V gene, CDR1 is KGHSH and CDR2 is LQKENI. This CDR3 spans 14 amino acids. After removal of 2 bases from V and 7 bases from J, the junction contained 6 bases not matched to a gene. The CDR3, as DNA: TGTGCCAGCTCACCAATCAGGGGGCTCGGTGGCTACACCTTC. Its protein is CASSPIRGLGGYTF.

The J gene is TRBJ2-1, the V gene TRBV4-1; D is ambiguous. The CDR3 runs 16 residues. V was pared by 0 bases and J by 0 bases, with 9 bases between. Germline V gives CDR1 MGHRA, CDR2 YSYEKL. The CDR3 protein is CASSQDFWSSYNEQFF. In DNA form, the CDR3 reads TGCGCCAGCAGCCAAGATTTCTGGAGCTCCTACAATGAGCAGTTCTTC.

The V call is TRBV5-1, the J call TRBJ2-3, with 9 positions matching TRBD2. This CDR3 contains 16 residues. V lost 7 bases and J lost 2; bases outside the gene matches: 11. Germline values: CDR1 SGHRS, CDR2 YFSETQ. The CDR3 sequence: CASGGTSGHSTDTQYF. In DNA form, the CDR3 reads TGCGCCAGCGGGGGAACTAGCGGGCATTCCACAGATACGCAGTATTTT.

This clone was observed many times. V gene TRBV11-2 combines with J gene TRBJ2-7; D gene uncertain. Germline assignment: CDR1 SGHAT and CDR2 FQNNGV. V dropped 1 base and J dropped 2 bases, with 9 bases sitting between them. This CDR3 is 14 amino acids long. CDR3 nucleotide sequence: TGTGCCAGCAGCTTAGGACAAGACGCCTACGAGCAGTACTTC. Translating gives CASSLGQDAYEQYF.

The chain recombines TRBV3-1 (or the pseudogene TRBV3-2) with TRBJ2-3; 8 bases line up with TRBD2. Germline loops: CDR1 LGHDT, CDR2 YNNKEL (reference sequence). The CDR3 totals 16 residues. The V gene end was trimmed by 4 bases and the J gene end by 5 bases; junction bases not matched to a gene: 11. The DNA of the CDR3 is TGTGCCAGCAGCCCACCGGGTAGCGGGATGGGAGATACGCAGTATTTT. It specifies CASSPPGSGMGDTQYF.

The gene calls are TRBV18 and TRBJ1-1, with D uncertain. CDR1 and CDR2 from the germline V gene are KGHSH and LQKENI. The CDR3 is 15 amino acids. The germline V and J ends were trimmed by 3 bases and 1 base, with 12 bases remaining between them. CDR3 in DNA: TGTGCCAGCTCACCGGTCGCGGGAGGGAACACTGAAGCTTTCTTT. It translates to CASSPVAGGNTEAFF.

The chain recombines TRBV7-9 with TRBJ2-7; 13 bases are a match to TRBD2. Trimming took 5 bases from V and 5 from J; bases not matched to a gene: 3. Germline assignment: CDR1 SEHNR and CDR2 FQNEAQ (reference sequence). This CDR3 contains 14 residues. This chain's CDR3 is CASSGLAGVDEQYF. In DNA form, the CDR3 reads TGTGCCAGCAGCGGACTAGCGGGAGTCGACGAGCAGTACTTC.

This clone was recorded once. The chain links TRBV5-1 to TRBJ1-4, with 9 bases matching TRBD1. The CDR3 loop spans 16 amino acids. Per germline, CDR1 SGHRS and CDR2 YFSETQ. J gave up 7 bases and V 8 bases, and 15 bases lay outside the gene matches. The CDR3 DNA sequence: TGCGCCAGTAGGACAGGGGAACGGGGCGAGAGTGAAAAACTGTTTTTT. Its protein is CASRTGERGESEKLFF.

V and J are TRBV30 and TRBJ1-2, with 8 bases lining up with TRBD1. V was pared by 5 bases and J by 2 bases, with 7 bases of the junction left unmatched. Germline V gene lookup returns CDR1 GTSNPN and CDR2 SVGIG (reference sequence). The CDR3 contains 14 residues. Here the CDR3 reads CAWGQGTANYGYTF. The CDR3 bases are TGTGCCTGGGGACAGGGAACGGCAAACTATGGCTACACCTTC. The whole variable domain, remainder taken from reference TRBV30 and TRBJ1-2, is SQTIHQWPATLVQPVGSPLSLECTVEGTSNPNLYWYRQAAGRGLQLLFYSVGIGQISSEVPQNLSASRPQDRQFILSSKKLLLSDSGFYLCAWGQGTANYGYTFGSGTRLTVV.

This sequence joins TRBV9 and TRBJ1-1; 10 bases are shared with TRBD1. Germline CDR1 and CDR2: SGDLS and YYNGEE. V shed 3 bases, J shed 5 bases, and the junction held 4 bases outside the gene matches. The CDR3 is 14 residues long. DNA for the CDR3: TGTGCCAGCAGCGCCGGGACAGGGGAAACTGAAGCTTTCTTT. Translated: CASSAGTGETEAFF.

The J gene is TRBJ1-1, the V gene TRBV19; D might be TRBD1 (5 bases). CDR1 is LNHDA, CDR2 SQIVND, per germline (reference sequence). The CDR3 is 15 amino acids. V was shortened by 5 bases and J by 1 base, with 14 bases between the two germline ends. In nucleotides, the CDR3 is TGTGCCAGTAGTCCCCAGGACAATAGGAACACTGAAGCTTTCTTT. The encoded protein is CASSPQDNRNTEAFF.

The genes are TRBV5-1 and TRBJ1-2; D is possibly TRBD1 (6 bases). The V end was cut by 4 bases, the J end by 5 bases, with 15 bases between. The germline gives CDR1 SGHRS, CDR2 YFSETQ. CDR3 length equals 14 residues. The CDR3 sequence is CASSPRGAGYGYTF. The CDR3, as DNA: TGCGCCAGCAGCCCCCGGGGGGCAGGGTATGGCTACACCTTC.

Remarks on this clone: Other DNA sequences in this sample translate to the same CDR3. Here the CDR3 reads CASSPGQSYNEQFF. CDR3 nucleotides: TGCGCCAGCAGCCCAGGACAGAGTTACAATGAGCAGTTCTTC. This chain joins TRBV5-1 and TRBJ2-1; TRBD1 is a possible D gene (6 bases). The CDR3 consists of 14 residues. Trimming pared 4 bases from V and 4 bases from J, leaving 12 bases between. Germline loops: CDR1 SGHRS, CDR2 YFSETQ.

This chain connects TRBV10-3 to TRBJ2-3; 8 bases are a match to TRBD1. CDR3 length: 15 amino acids. With 4 bases clipped from V and 4 bases from J, the junction kept 7 bases outside the gene matches. The V gene's germline CDR1 is ENHRY and CDR2 SYGVKD. CDR3 region: CAISVPGGAPDTQYF. The CDR3 nucleotides read TGTGCCATCAGTGTGCCAGGGGGCGCCCCAGATACGCAGTATTTT.

The rearrangement links TRBV30 to TRBJ1-2; TRBD1 is a possible D gene (5 bases). CDR1 GTSNPN and CDR2 SVGIG come from the germline V gene (reference sequence). The CDR3 has 11 amino acids. Deletions cut 4 bases from V and 3 bases from J, with 6 bases between. The CDR3 coding sequence is TGTGCCTGGAACAGGTACTATGGCTACACCTTC. Translation: CAWNRYYGYTF.

This clone was counted many times. The rearrangement uses TRBV12-5 and TRBJ2-2; a weak D match, TRBD1 (5 bases). The CDR3 is 15 residues long. V lost 1 base and J 4 bases, leaving 10 bases between the germline ends. Germline V gene lookup returns CDR1 LGHNT and CDR2 FRNRAP. The CDR3 nucleotides read TGTGCTAGTGGTTTGGGACAGCCCTTCACCGGGGAGCTGTTTTTT. Its translation: CASGLGQPFTGELFF. Drawing the rest from reference TRBV12-5 and TRBJ2-2, the complete variable domain is DARVTQTPRHKVTEMGQEVTMRCQPILGHNTVFWYRQTMMQGLELLAYFRNRAPLDDSGMPKDRFSAEMPDATLATLKIQPSEPRDSAVYFCASGLGQPFTGELFFGEGSRLTVL.

This chain links TRBV5-4 with TRBJ2-1; possibly TRBD1 for D (6 bases). Germline CDR1 SGHNT, CDR2 YYREEE (reference sequence). The CDR3 has 12 amino acids. Trimming stripped 3 bases from V and 9 bases from J, with 10 bases between. The CDR3 sequence: CASSSTGFEQFF. The CDR3 DNA follows: TGTGCCAGCAGCTCTACAGGGTTTGAGCAGTTCTTC.

The J gene is TRBJ2-4, the V gene TRBV18; D gene unclear. V was shortened by 2 bases and J by 0 bases, with 8 bases between the two germline ends. The CDR3 length is 15 residues. CDR1 and CDR2 (germline): KGHSH, LQKENI. DNA for the CDR3: TGTGCCAGCTCACCAGCGATAATAGCCAAAAACATTCAGTACTTC. Translation gives CASSPAIIAKNIQYF.

V usage is TRBV3-1 (or the pseudogene TRBV3-2) and J usage is TRBJ2-2, with a possible D match to TRBD2 (5 bases). Germline V gene sequence: CDR1 LGHDT, CDR2 YNNKEL (reference sequence). The V gene lost 3 bases and the J gene lost 5 bases, with 16 bases spanning the gap. CDR3 length: 16 residues. The DNA for the CDR3 is TGTGCCAGCAGCCAGACGGACTGGCTTGGGACCGGGGAGCTGTTTTTT. Its translation: CASSQTDWLGTGELFF.

The chain uses TRBV2 and TRBJ2-1; tentatively, D is TRBD2 (7 bases). With 9 bases removed from V and 4 bases from J, the gap between germline ends came to 19 bases. CDR1 and CDR2 (germline): SNHLY, FYNNEI. This CDR3 is built from 15 residues. The CDR3 bases are TGTGCCAGGGGGGCTTACGGGAGGTCTTACAATGAGCAGTTCTTC. Protein sequence: CARGAYGRSYNEQFF.

A note on this clone: This sample includes further DNA sequences coding for the same CDR3. The rearrangement uses TRBV29-1 and TRBJ2-1; 12 nucleotides match TRBD2. V was clipped by 4 bases and J by 6 bases; unmatched bases: 4. Germline CDR1 SQVTM, CDR2 ANQGSEA. The CDR3 has 14 residues. CDR3 residues: CSVVRTSGTNEQFF. The CDR3 DNA sequence: TGCAGCGTTGTTCGGACTAGCGGGACCAATGAGCAGTTCTTC.

The gene calls are TRBV6-5 and TRBJ1-3; perhaps TRBD1 as D (5 bases). This CDR3 spans 15 amino acids. Trimming stripped 6 bases from V and 0 bases from J, with 12 bases between. From germline, CDR1 is MNHEY and CDR2 SVGAGI. CDR3 coding DNA: TGTGCCAGCAGGCGGGACGGACTCTCTGGAAACACCATATATTTT. The encoded protein is CASRRDGLSGNTIYF.

J is TRBJ2-1 and V is TRBV5-1; 8 bases align to TRBD2. V gave up 2 bases and J gave up 5 bases; unmatched junction bases: 6. CDR1 and CDR2 from the germline V gene are SGHRS and YFSETQ. The CDR3 spans 15 residues. CDR3 DNA sequence: TGCGCCAGCAGCTTATATAGCGGGGACGACAATGAGCAGTTCTTC. It yields the protein CASSLYSGDDNEQFF. Supplemented by reference TRBV5-1 and TRBJ2-1, the full variable domain reads KAGVTQTPRYLIKTRGQQVTLSCSPISGHRSVSWYQQTPGQGLQFLFEYFSETQRNKGNFPGRFSGRQFSNSRSEMNVSTLELGDSALYLCASSLYSGDDNEQFFGPGTRLTVL.

The rearrangement joins TRBV4-1 to TRBJ1-4; the D gene is possibly TRBD1 (6 bases). V lost 4 bases to trimming and J lost 5 bases, with 11 bases between them. The germline V gene has CDR1 MGHRA and CDR2 YSYEKL. The CDR3 has 14 amino acids. CDR3 coding DNA: TGCGCCAGCAGCCCCCAAGGGGGAAATGAAAAACTGTTTTTT. Its protein is CASSPQGGNEKLFF.

This chain connects TRBV19 to TRBJ2-2; 12 bases map to TRBD2. Germline V gene sequence: CDR1 LNHDA, CDR2 SQIVND (reference sequence). The CDR3 has 16 amino acids. The V and J ends lost 10 bases and 1 base, in that order; junction bases with no gene match: 7. This CDR3 reads CATLKTSGGNTGELFF. The CDR3 DNA reads as TGTGCCACCCTAAAGACTAGCGGGGGGAACACCGGGGAGCTGTTTTTT.

This rearrangement joins TRBV7-2 to TRBJ2-1; D possibly corresponds to TRBD2 (7 bases). The CDR3 is made up of 14 amino acids. Trimming took 3 bases from V and 7 from J, leaving 13 bases between them. CDR1 and CDR2 (germline): SGHTA, FQGNSA. DNA for the CDR3: TGTGCCAGCAGCTTGGGGGGGCTTGGTAATGAGCAGTTCTTC. Protein sequence: CASSLGGLGNEQFF.

The J gene is TRBJ2-7, the V gene TRBV25-1, with D possibly being TRBD2 (5 bases). Germline CDR1 MGHDK, CDR2 SYGVNS. This CDR3 spans 13 amino acids. The germline V and J ends were trimmed by 10 bases and 4 bases, with 17 bases remaining between them. CDR3 region: CATSEYRGYEQYF. The CDR3 DNA follows: TGTGCCACCTCCGAATACCGGGGATACGAGCAGTACTTC.

This clone was found a few times. This chain links TRBV12-5 with TRBJ1-1; D might be TRBD1 (6 bases). Germline-derived CDR1 and CDR2 are LGHNT and FRNRAP. The V end lost 1 base, the J end lost 5 bases, and 8 bases lay between the germline ends. CDR3 length: 13 amino acids. The CDR3 DNA reads TGTGCTAGTGGTTTGGGAGGGGGTACTGAAGCTTTCTTT. It translates to CASGLGGGTEAFF.